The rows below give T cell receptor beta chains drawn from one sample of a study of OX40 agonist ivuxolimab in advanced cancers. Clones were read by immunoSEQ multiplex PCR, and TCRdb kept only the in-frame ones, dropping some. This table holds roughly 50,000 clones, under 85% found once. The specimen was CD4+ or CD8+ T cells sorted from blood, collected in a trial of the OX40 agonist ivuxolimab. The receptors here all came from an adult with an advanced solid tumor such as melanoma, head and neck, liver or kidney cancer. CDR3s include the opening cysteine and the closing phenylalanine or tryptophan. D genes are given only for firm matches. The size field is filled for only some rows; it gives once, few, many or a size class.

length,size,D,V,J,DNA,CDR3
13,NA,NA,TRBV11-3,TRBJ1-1,TGTGCCAGCAGCTCCGGGGAGAACACTGAAGCTTTCTTT,CASSSGENTEAFF
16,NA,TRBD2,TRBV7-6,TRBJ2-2,TGTGCCAGCAGCTATTTGACGGGAGGGCCAGACGGGGAGCTGTTTTTT,CASSYLTGGPDGELFF
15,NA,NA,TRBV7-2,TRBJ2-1,TGTGCCAGCAGCTTAAGGGGGCGGGGGAAAGATGAGCAGTTCTTC,CASSLRGRGKDEQFF
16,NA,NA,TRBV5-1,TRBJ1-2,TGCGCCAGCAGCTCTGGAGGAACCGTTCAGAACTATGGCTTCACCTTC,CASSSGGTVQNYGFTF
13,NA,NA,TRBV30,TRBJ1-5,TGTGCCTGGAGTGTGGGGGGCAATCAGCCCCAGCATTTT,CAWSVGGNQPQHF
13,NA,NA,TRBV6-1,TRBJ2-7,TGTGCCAGCAGGGGACGGCCACTCTACGAGCAGTACTTC,CASRGRPLYEQYF
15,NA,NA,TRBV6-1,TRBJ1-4,TGTGCCAGCAGCAGGATGTCAGGAGCTAATGAAAAACTGTTTTTT,CASSRMSGANEKLFF
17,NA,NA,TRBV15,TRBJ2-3,TGTGCCACCAGCAGAGATCGGGACCGAATGAGCACAGATACGCAGTATTTT,CATSRDRDRMSTDTQYF
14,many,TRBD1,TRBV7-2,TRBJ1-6,TGTGCCAGCAGCAGCGACAGGGTTCGGTCACCCCTCCACTTT,CASSSDRVRSPLHF
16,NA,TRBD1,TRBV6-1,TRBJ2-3,TGTGCCAGCAGTGAAGGATGGGGACAGCTAACAGATACGCAGTATTTT,CASSEGWGQLTDTQYF
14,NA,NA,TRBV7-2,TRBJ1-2,TGTGCCAGCAGCTTCAACAGAGCTAACTATGGCTACACCTTC,CASSFNRANYGYTF
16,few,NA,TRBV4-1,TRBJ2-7,TGCGCCAGCAGCCAAGGGGTAGGGGGGAGCTCCTACGAGCAGTACTTC,CASSQGVGGSSYEQYF
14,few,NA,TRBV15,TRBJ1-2,TGTGCCACCAGCTACGGCGACAGAGGCTATGGCTACACCTTC,CATSYGDRGYGYTF
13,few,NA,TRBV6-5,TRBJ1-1,TGTGCCAGCAGTCGGACACAGAACACTGAAGCTTTCTTT,CASSRTQNTEAFF
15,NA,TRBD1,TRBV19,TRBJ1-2,TGTGCCAGTACCCCGGACAGGGGACGGAACTATGGCTACACCTTC,CASTPDRGRNYGYTF
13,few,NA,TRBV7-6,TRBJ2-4,TGTGCCAGCAGCTTAGGGGACAAAAACATTCAGTACTTC,CASSLGDKNIQYF
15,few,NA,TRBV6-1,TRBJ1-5,TGTGCCAGCAGTGAAGGGTTGTATAGCAATCAGCCCCAGCATTTT,CASSEGLYSNQPQHF
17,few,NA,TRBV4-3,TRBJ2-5,TGCGCCAGCAGGCCCCTCCTAGTAAGTGGTGTTCAAGAGACCCAGTACTTC,CASRPLLVSGVQETQYF
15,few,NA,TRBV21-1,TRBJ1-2,TGTGCCAGCAGCTCTAAGGGCCCTTTTAACTATGGCTACACCTTC,CASSSKGPFNYGYTF
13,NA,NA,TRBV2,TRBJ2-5,TGTGCCACCGGGGGTTGGTACCAAGAGACCCAGTACTTC,CATGGWYQETQYF
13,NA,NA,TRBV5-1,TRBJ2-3,TGCGCCAGCAGCTTGCCCACCGCAGATACGCGGTATTTT,CASSLPTADTRYF
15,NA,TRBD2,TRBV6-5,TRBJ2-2,TGTGCCAGCAGTACCTCGGGAGGGGGGACCGGGGAGCTGTTTTTT,CASSTSGGGTGELFF
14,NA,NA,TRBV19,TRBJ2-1,TGTGCCAGTACCCGAACGGGGCGGGAAAATGAGCAGTTCTTC,CASTRTGRENEQFF
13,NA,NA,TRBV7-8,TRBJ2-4,TGTGCCAGCAGCCCTGGAGTCGAGGACATTCAGTACTTC,CASSPGVEDIQYF
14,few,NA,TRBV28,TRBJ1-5,TGTGCCAGCAGTTTCCTCGGGGTAGCTCAGCCCCAGCATTTT,CASSFLGVAQPQHF
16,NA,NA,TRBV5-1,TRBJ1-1,TGCGCCAGCAGGTTCGGACTGATTACCATGAACACTGAAGCTTTCTTT,CASRFGLITMNTEAFF
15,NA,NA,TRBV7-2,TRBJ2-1,TGTGCCAGCAGCTTAGCGGTCCCGTCCTACAATGAGCAGTTCTTC,CASSLAVPSYNEQFF
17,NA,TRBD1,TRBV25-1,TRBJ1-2,TGTGCCAGCAGTGAATTCCTGGGAGGGACAGGAGGAAAAGGCTACACCTTC,CASSEFLGGTGGKGYTF
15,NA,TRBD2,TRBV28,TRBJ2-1,TGTGCCAGCAGTTCCCCGGGACTAGCGGGCCATGAGCAGTTCTTC,CASSSPGLAGHEQFF
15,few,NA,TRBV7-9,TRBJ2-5,TGTGCCAGCAGCTTAGCGGGAGGGGGCGCGGCAACCCAGTACTTC,CASSLAGGGAATQYF
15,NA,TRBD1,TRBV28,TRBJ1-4,TGTGCCAGCAGTTTTTCTTCCAGACAGGGGTCAAAACTGTTTTTT,CASSFSSRQGSKLFF
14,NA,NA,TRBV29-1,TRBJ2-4,TGCAGCGGACTCATGGTGGGGCCGAAAAACATTCAGTACTTC,CSGLMVGPKNIQYF
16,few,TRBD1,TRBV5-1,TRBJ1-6,TGCGCCAGCAGCCAAGGGACAGGGAGTGACAATTCACCCCTCCACTTT,CASSQGTGSDNSPLHF
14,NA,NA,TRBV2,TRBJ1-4,TGTGCGTCTATCTCAGGGACCCGTAATGAAAAACTGTTTTTT,CASISGTRNEKLFF
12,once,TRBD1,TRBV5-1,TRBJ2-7,TGCGCCAGCAGCGTCGGGACAGGGGCTCAGTACTTC,CASSVGTGAQYF
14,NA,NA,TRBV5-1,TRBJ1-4,TGCGCCAGCAGCTTACAGCCCTCTGATGAAAAACTGTTTTTT,CASSLQPSDEKLFF